This T cell receptor beta chain was recovered during a study of cytotoxic CD8 clonotypes in ibrutinib-treated CLL. Study at large: Patients attained about 25 partial and 2 complete responses; at median around 68 months, around 15 remained remitted while approximately twelve progressed.

For this clone: The antigen remains undetermined.

The V gene's germline CDR1 is LNHNV and CDR2 YYDKDF (reference sequence). This CDR3 region has 17 residues. Trimming stripped 0 bases from V and 1 base from J, with 16 bases between. Measured with immunoSEQ multiplex PCR; TCRdb has only the in-frame clones, and not every one. The sample comprises 130,000 or so clones, 79% of which are singletons, and roughly 13% rests with the top ten. Whole-study results and caveats: Increased clonality at ibrutinib response gave way to a return toward baseline at progression. Patients had baseline clonality above age-matched healthy donors, and this clonality moved with circulating CD8+ T-cell counts.

The genes are TRBV15 and TRBJ2-7; D might be TRBD2 (6 bases). The input for sequencing was PBMCs, taken after 12 months of ibrutinib treatment. This receptor was obtained from a human donor with chronic lymphocytic leukemia. This CDR3 is CATSRDREQELSYEQYF. The CDR3 nucleotides are TGTGCCACCAGCAGAGATCGGGAGCAGGAGCTATCCTACGAGCAGTACTTC.